The T cell receptor (beta chain) under discussion was sequenced for a study of Ad26.COV2.S vaccination and SARS-CoV-2 variants. Study as a whole: The COV1001 Ad26.COV2.S trial arm included the donor.

The method was immunoSEQ multiplex PCR; TCRdb's version includes in-frame clones alone and lacks a portion of them. The repertoire includes around 350,000 clones, roughly 81% of them detected once, and approximately 3.5% sits in the top ten. The V end lost 7 bases, the J end lost 2 bases, and 14 bases lay between the germline ends. The germline CDR1 and CDR2 sequences are LNHDA and SQIVND (reference sequence). The CDR3 is 14 residues long. Treatment reported: about 20 received Ad26.COV2.S at low or high dose, single or two shots; several received placebo; per-sample allocation not given. Samples were taken on day 63 after the first vaccine or placebo injection.

This specimen consisted of peripheral blood, obtained in a trial of Ad26.COV2.S vaccine versus placebo. This chain connects TRBV19 to TRBJ1-2; tentatively, D is TRBD1 (5 bases). This TCR was recovered from a person aged 18-65 years who received the Ad26.COV2.S COVID-19 vaccine or a placebo. CDR3 DNA: TGTGCCAGTAACGGGGACTATATGAACTATGGCTACACCTTC. Its protein is CASNGDYMNYGYTF.